A selection of T cell receptor beta chains follows, all from one sample in a study of post-analysis software for immune sequencing data. TCRdb ran MiXCR on the PCR reads and lists one entry per CDR3 protein. The sample contains some 260,000 distinct CDR3 sequences, 35% to 40% of which appear only once. Sequences were obtained from blood. These receptors came from a girl under 18 with multiple sclerosis. Both conserved end residues are part of each CDR3. Each record gives: V gene, clone size, J gene, D gene, CDR3 DNA, CDR3 protein. D genes are given only for firm matches. Not every row has a clone size; where given, it reads once, few, many or a size class.

TRBV6-5	few	TRBJ2-2	NA	TGTGCCAGCAGCTACGGGATGCGCGGCACCGGGGAGCTGTTTTTT	CASSYGMRGTGELFF
TRBV5-4	many	TRBJ2-1	NA	TGTGCCAGCAAACTTGACAGCGACCACAATGAGCAGTTCTTC	CASKLDSDHNEQFF
TRBV29-1	few	TRBJ1-3	TRBD1	TGCAGCGTAGGGACAGGGTCTTCTGGAAACACCATATATTTT	CSVGTGSSGNTIYF
TRBV5-6	NA	TRBJ1-1	NA	TGTGCCAGCAGCTTGGCGGGGCTAATCCTGAACACTGAAGCTTTCTTT	CASSLAGLILNTEAFF
TRBV2	many	TRBJ2-1	NA	TGTGCCAGCCTCGCCCGGGAGCAGTTCTTC	CASLAREQFF
TRBV20-1	NA	TRBJ2-3	TRBD2	TGCAGTGCTAGGGGACTAGCGGGAGCAGATACGCAGTATTTT	CSARGLAGADTQYF
TRBV5-1	many	TRBJ2-1	TRBD2	TGCGCCAGCAGCGTTGTCGGGAGGGGGGCGAATGAGCAGTTCTTC	CASSVVGRGANEQFF
TRBV7-6	NA	TRBJ1-1	NA	TGTGCCAACAGCTTAGGGGAGGGCACCCCGAACACTGAAGCTTTCTTT	CANSLGEGTPNTEAFF
TRBV5-1	many	TRBJ2-1	NA	TGTGCCAGCAGCCAGGCGAATGAGCAGTTCTTC	CASSQANEQFF
TRBV11-2	NA	TRBJ1-1	TRBD1	TGTGCCGGCAGCTCCGGGACAGTGAACACTGAAGCTTTCTTT	CAGSSGTVNTEAFF
TRBV27	few	TRBJ1-2	TRBD1	TGTGCCAGCAGCCAAGCACAGGGGGCGGATGGCTACACCTTC	CASSQAQGADGYTF
TRBV20-1	NA	TRBJ1-6	NA	TGCAGTGCTAGAGACCAATGGACCTATAATTCACCCCTCCACTTT	CSARDQWTYNSPLHF
TRBV28	few	TRBJ1-1	NA	TGTGCCACTAAGGCATACACTGAAGCTTTCTTT	CATKAYTEAFF
TRBV20-1	many	TRBJ2-5	NA	TGCAGTGTCCGGGGGTGGTCAGGGGAGACCCAGTACTTC	CSVRGWSGETQYF
TRBV10-2	NA	TRBJ2-1	NA	TGCGCCAGCAGTGAGTCAAGGGAGCAGTTCTTC	CASSESREQFF
TRBV4-1	many	TRBJ2-4	NA	TGCGCCAGCAGCCAAGGGGCCAACAAAGCCAAAAACATTCAGTACTTC	CASSQGANKAKNIQYF
TRBV7-3	NA	TRBJ2-3	NA	TGTGCCAGCAGCTTGGGCCAGGGGATTACAGATACGCAGTATTTT	CASSLGQGITDTQYF
TRBV5-1	many	TRBJ1-2	TRBD1	TGCGCCAGCAGCCTGGGACAGGAGGATGGCTACACCTTC	CASSLGQEDGYTF
TRBV3-1	many	TRBJ1-4	NA	TGTGCCAGCAGCCAAGACGGCTGGAATGAAAAACTGTTTTTT	CASSQDGWNEKLFF
TRBV7-9	many	TRBJ1-2	NA	TGTGCCAGCAGCTCCGACACCTTC	CASSSDTF
TRBV29-1	NA	TRBJ1-3	NA	TGCAGCGCTTTTTCTGGAAACACCATATATTTT	CSAFSGNTIYF
TRBV28	NA	TRBJ2-5	NA	TGTGCCAGCAGCTTCAAAGGAGAGACCCAGTACTTC	CASSFKGETQYF
TRBV19	few	TRBJ1-1	NA	TGTGCCAGTAGTATCATGGGCACTGAAGCTTTCTTT	CASSIMGTEAFF
TRBV15	many	TRBJ2-4	NA	TGTGCCACCAGCAGAGAGACGAACATTCAGTACTTC	CATSRETNIQYF
TRBV28	few	TRBJ2-1	NA	TGTGCCAGCACCGACCAGGACGAGTCGAATGAGCAGTTCTTC	CASTDQDESNEQFF
TRBV20-1	NA	TRBJ2-1	NA	TGCAGTGCTTCTCGCCCGGATGAGTCCTACAATGAGCAGTTCTTC	CSASRPDESYNEQFF
TRBV12-3/TRBV12-4	few	TRBJ1-5	NA	TGTGCCAGCAACTTAGGTTGGGACACCCGGTCGGAGCCCCAGCATTTT	CASNLGWDTRSEPQHF
TRBV29-1	NA	TRBJ1-1	NA	TGCAGCGCCGAGAGGGACCGAAACACTGAAGCTTTCTTT	CSAERDRNTEAFF
TRBV27	NA	TRBJ1-2	NA	TGTGCCAGCAGTTTAACCTTCATCGGGGGGGATAACTATGGCTACACCTTC	CASSLTFIGGDNYGYTF
TRBV20-1	NA	TRBJ2-1	TRBD2	TGCAGTGCTGGAGATCCGGCTAGCGGTGGCGGCGGATACAATGAGCAGTTCTTC	CSAGDPASGGGGYNEQFF
TRBV6-2/TRBV6-3	few	TRBJ2-7	NA	TGTGCCCGCAGTTGGTTAGACGGATTCGTGAACGAGCAGTACTTC	CARSWLDGFVNEQYF
TRBV5-1	NA	TRBJ1-1	NA	TGCGCCAGCAGCTTGGCCGCATACTCCAAACAGGCGAACACTGAAGCTTTCTTT	CASSLAAYSKQANTEAFF
TRBV28	once	TRBJ2-5	NA	TGTGCCAGCAGGGCGACAGTCTCCCAAGAGACCCAGTACTTC	CASRATVSQETQYF
TRBV6-1	NA	TRBJ1-4	NA	TGTGCCAGCAGTGTCGGCGAAACTAATGAAAAACTGTTTTTT	CASSVGETNEKLFF
TRBV11-2	few	TRBJ1-1	NA	TGTGCCAGCAGCAACCTCCGGGTGGCTGAAGCTTTCTTT	CASSNLRVAEAFF
TRBV7-7	NA	TRBJ2-7	NA	TGTGCTAGCAGCTTCGGACCGTCCTACGAGCAGTACTTC	CASSFGPSYEQYF
TRBV6-1	NA	TRBJ1-2	NA	TGTGCCAGCATAGGCTGGGCTAACTATGGCTACACCTTC	CASIGWANYGYTF
TRBV5-1	many	TRBJ2-1	TRBD2	TGCGCCAGCAGCCCCCTTCGCGGGAGGCACAATGAGCAGTTCTTC	CASSPLRGRHNEQFF
TRBV6-5	many	TRBJ1-1	NA	TGTGCCAGCAGTTCGACTACGTCCAAGGGGGTCAGCAAAGCTTTCTTT	CASSSTTSKGVSKAFF